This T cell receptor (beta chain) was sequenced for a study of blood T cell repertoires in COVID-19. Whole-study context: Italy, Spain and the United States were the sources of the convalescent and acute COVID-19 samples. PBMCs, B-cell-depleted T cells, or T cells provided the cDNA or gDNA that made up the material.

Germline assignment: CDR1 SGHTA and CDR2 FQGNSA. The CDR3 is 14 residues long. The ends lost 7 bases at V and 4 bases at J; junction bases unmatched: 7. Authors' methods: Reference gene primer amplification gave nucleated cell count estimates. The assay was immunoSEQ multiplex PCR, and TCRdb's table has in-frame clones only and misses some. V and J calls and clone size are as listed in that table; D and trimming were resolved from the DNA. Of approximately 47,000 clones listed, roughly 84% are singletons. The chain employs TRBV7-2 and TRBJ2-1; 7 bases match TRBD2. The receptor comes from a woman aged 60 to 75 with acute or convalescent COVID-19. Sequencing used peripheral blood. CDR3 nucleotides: TGTGCCAGCACCGCGGGAGTGGGGTACAATGAGCAGTTCTTC. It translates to CASTAGVGYNEQFF.